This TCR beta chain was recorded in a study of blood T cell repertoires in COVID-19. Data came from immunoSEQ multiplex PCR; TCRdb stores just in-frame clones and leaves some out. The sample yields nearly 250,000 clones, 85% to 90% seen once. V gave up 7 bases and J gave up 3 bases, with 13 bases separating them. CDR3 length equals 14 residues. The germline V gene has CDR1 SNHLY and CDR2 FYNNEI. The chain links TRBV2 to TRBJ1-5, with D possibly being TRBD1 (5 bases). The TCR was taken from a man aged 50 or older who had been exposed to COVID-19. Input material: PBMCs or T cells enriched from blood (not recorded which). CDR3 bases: TGTGCCAGCACTATGACAGATTCCAATCAGCCCCAGCATTTT. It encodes CASTMTDSNQPQHF.